The 23 T cell receptor beta chains presented below share a single source sample, sequenced in a study of T cells after yellow fever vaccination. In TCRdb, the 5' RACE reads were re-called with MiXCR into one record per CDR3 protein. The data show 300,000 to 400,000 distinct CDR3 sequences, roughly 4% seen once. Sample: PBMCs, taken 5 days after the yellow fever booster vaccination. All receptors come from a man aged 18 to 30 who received the YFV17D yellow fever vaccine.

This clonotype came up many times. V gene TRBV20-1 combines with J gene TRBJ1-2, with 7 nucleotides matching TRBD1. The J segment lost 4 bases and the V segment lost 3 bases, leaving 5 bases of the junction unmatched. Germline loops: CDR1 DFQATT, CDR2 SNEGSKA (reference sequence). The CDR3 loop spans 13 amino acids. CDR3 nucleotides: TGCAGTGCTAGGGACCGGGACAGCTATGGCTACACCTTC. Amino acid sequence: CSARDRDSYGYTF.

V gene TRBV28 combines with J gene TRBJ2-1; 13 bases line up with TRBD2. Germline CDR1 and CDR2: MDHEN and SYDVKM. The CDR3 spans 19 residues. Unmatched junction bases numbered 15, after V lost 6 bases and J lost 4 bases. CDR3 sequence: CASSPRLAGGLAGYNEQFF. The CDR3 region has the DNA TGTGCCAGCAGCCCTAGACTAGCGGGGGGCCTGGCGGGGTACAATGAGCAGTTCTTC.

There are many counts of this clonotype. The chain joins TRBV6-2 or TRBV6-3 to TRBJ1-1; D is unclear. V was pared by 0 bases and J by 1 base, with 12 bases between. This CDR3 contains 16 residues. Germline CDR1 is MNHEY and CDR2 is SVGEGT. CDR3 protein: CASSYSMVDRNTEAFF. The DNA of the CDR3 is TGTGCCAGCAGTTACTCCATGGTGGACCGGAACACTGAAGCTTTCTTT.

This clonotype was seen only a few times. J is TRBJ1-1 and V is TRBV29-1; no definite D call. Trimming took 3 bases from V and 1 from J, leaving 12 bases between them. There are 14 residues in the CDR3. Germline values: CDR1 SQVTM, CDR2 ANQGSEA. The CDR3: CSVELFQENTEAFF. The CDR3, as DNA: TGCAGCGTTGAGCTATTCCAAGAGAACACTGAAGCTTTCTTT.

There are a few counts of this clonotype. The chain employs TRBV20-1 and TRBJ1-2; D gene ambiguous. The CDR3 runs 11 residues. In germline, CDR1 is DFQATT, CDR2 SNEGSKA (reference sequence). V lost 5 bases, J lost 7 bases, and 11 bases lay in between. This chain's CDR3 is CSAGSSSGYTF. The CDR3 nucleotides are TGCAGTGCTGGGAGTTCTTCTGGCTACACCTTC.

In this sample, this clonotype turned up many times. V is TRBV7-2 and J is TRBJ2-5; 10 bases match TRBD2. Germline CDR1 SGHTA, CDR2 FQGNSA. The J segment lost 1 base and the V segment lost 0 bases, leaving 2 bases of the junction unmatched. The CDR3 sequence is 16 residues long. CDR3 nucleotides: TGTGCCAGCAGCTTAGCGAGCGGGGGGGCCCAAGAGACCCAGTACTTC. It encodes CASSLASGGAQETQYF.

This clonotype was seen at least ten times. This chain joins TRBV12-3 or TRBV12-4 and TRBJ1-6, with a possible D match to TRBD1 (5 bases). With 6 bases removed from V and 10 bases from J, the gap between germline ends came to 19 bases. This CDR3 has 15 residues. The CDR3 is CASSLRDPRDSPLHF. DNA for the CDR3: TGTGCCAGCAGCCTTCGGGACCCTAGGGACTCACCCCTCCACTTT.

This clonotype was counted between two and nine times. This chain uses TRBV28 with TRBJ1-2; D call uncertain. The CDR3 spans 15 residues. Between the trimmed V and J ends, which lost 4 bases and 6 bases, there was a span of 18 bases. Germline loops: CDR1 MDHEN, CDR2 SYDVKM. The CDR3 protein is CASSSSGIGDDGYTF. CDR3 nucleotides: TGTGCCAGCAGTTCCTCGGGGATTGGGGATGATGGCTACACCTTC.

This clonotype was observed a handful of times. The V and J genes are TRBV12-3 or TRBV12-4 and TRBJ2-3; tentative D call: TRBD1 (5 bases). The CDR3 runs to 16 residues. Trimming pared 7 bases from V and 4 bases from J, leaving 21 bases between. DNA of the CDR3: TGTGCCAGCACCCCTTCAACAGGCGCCCGGTCAGATACGCAGTATTTT. Protein: CASTPSTGARSDTQYF.

The J gene is TRBJ2-5, the V gene TRBV7-8, with 8 positions matching TRBD2. J was trimmed by 2 bases and V by 5 bases; bases with no gene match: 7. The CDR3 has 15 amino acids. The germline V gene encodes CDR1 SGHVS and CDR2 FQNEAQ. The CDR3 DNA is TGTGCCAGCAGCCCCCCGGGGGGGGAACAAGAGACCCAGTACTTC. It translates to CASSPPGGEQETQYF.

The chain recombines TRBV6-6 with TRBJ2-7; 9 nucleotides line up with TRBD1. The V segment lost 11 bases and the J segment 0 bases; nucleotides outside the gene matches: 5. The CDR3 is 13 amino acids. CDR1 is MNHNY, CDR2 SVGAGI, per germline (reference sequence). CDR3 amino acids: CAARTGVSYEQYF. CDR3 in DNA: TGTGCCGCCAGGACAGGGGTCTCCTACGAGCAGTACTTC.

J is TRBJ2-5 and V is TRBV6-5, with 7 bases aligning to TRBD1. Trimming cost V 6 bases and J 4 bases; bases outside gene matches: 8. The CDR3 totals 14 residues. CDR1 MNHEY and CDR2 SVGAGI come from the germline V gene. The CDR3 region has the DNA TGTGCCAGCAGGCCGACAGGGTGGGCAGAGACCCAGTACTTC. This codes for CASRPTGWAETQYF.

This clonotype was found many times. The V call is TRBV4-3, the J call TRBJ1-5; D remains ambiguous. This CDR3 region has 15 residues. Per germline, CDR1 LGHNA and CDR2 YSLEER. The V gene lost 1 base and the J gene lost 5 bases, with 12 bases spanning the gap. The CDR3 is CASSQGFNKDQPQHF. The CDR3 DNA sequence: TGCGCCAGCAGCCAAGGCTTTAACAAAGATCAGCCCCAGCATTTT.

This chain links TRBV5-6 with TRBJ2-7; no clear D gene. The CDR3 has 14 amino acids. Germline V gene sequence: CDR1 SGHDT, CDR2 YYEEEE. V lost 2 bases and J lost 6, with 15 bases in between. The chain's CDR3 is CASSLKYKPVEQYF. The DNA for the CDR3 is TGTGCCAGCAGCTTAAAATACAAGCCAGTCGAGCAGTACTTC.

This clonotype was seen more than once but under ten times. In DNA form, the CDR3 reads TGTGCCACCAGAGACAGGGTCGGCAATGAGCAGTTCTTC. This sequence encodes CATRDRVGNEQFF. The gene calls are TRBV24-1 and TRBJ2-1; 7 nucleotides agree with TRBD1. J gave up 6 bases and V 7 bases, and 5 bases lay outside the gene matches. Germline V CDR1 and CDR2: KGHDR, SFDVKD. The CDR3 spans 13 residues.

V usage is TRBV10-3 and J usage is TRBJ2-2; D tentatively reads TRBD1 or TRBD2 (5 bases each). Trimming cost V 3 bases and J 4 bases, with 15 bases left between them. The CDR3 sequence is 16 residues long. Germline assignment: CDR1 ENHRY and CDR2 SYGVKD. The CDR3 DNA is TGTGCCATCAGTGATTGGGGCAAGCGGACCACCGGGGAGCTGTTTTTT. It translates to CAISDWGKRTTGELFF.

This clonotype was seen a few times. The rearrangement uses TRBV9 and TRBJ2-2; possible D gene TRBD2, 6 bases. Germline CDR1 and CDR2: SGDLS and YYNGEE. This CDR3 is 15 amino acids long. Trimming took off 5 bases at V and 1 base at J, with 12 bases between the two ends. The CDR3 nucleotides read TGTGCCAGCAGTGAAGAGGGACTGAACACCGGGGAGCTGTTTTTT. Translation gives CASSEEGLNTGELFF.

The sample holds many counts of this clonotype. CDR3 residues: CASSVTSTDTQYF. The CDR3 nucleotides are TGTGCCAGCAGCGTAACTAGCACAGATACGCAGTATTTT. This chain uses TRBV9 with TRBJ2-3; D is undetermined. V dropped 1 base and J dropped 0 bases, with 3 bases sitting between them. Germline V gene sequence: CDR1 SGDLS, CDR2 YYNGEE. The CDR3 contains 13 residues.

The chain combines TRBV4-3 with TRBJ1-2; no definite D call. Germline V gene data show CDR1 as LGHNA and CDR2 as YSLEER. The CDR3 runs to 14 residues. The germline V and J ends were trimmed by 0 bases and 4 bases, with 9 bases remaining between them. The CDR3 spells CASSQERYTYGYTF. In DNA, the CDR3 is TGCGCCAGCAGCCAAGAGCGATATACCTATGGCTACACCTTC.

This clonotype was counted between two and nine times. The chain is built from TRBV12-3 or TRBV12-4 and TRBJ1-1; the D gene is possibly TRBD1 (6 bases). The germline V and J ends were trimmed by 4 bases and 3 bases, with 9 bases remaining between them. CDR3 length equals 13 residues. The CDR3 DNA is TGTGCCAGCAGTTCCTCAGGGGACACTGAAGCTTTCTTT. This gives the protein CASSSSGDTEAFF.

This chain connects TRBV5-4 to TRBJ1-3; 7 nucleotides agree with TRBD1. With V trimmed by 4 bases and J by 8 bases, 9 bases remained unmatched. Germline V gene sequence: CDR1 SGHNT, CDR2 YYREEE (reference sequence). This CDR3 has 14 residues. The CDR3 nucleotides read TGTGCCAGCAGCGCCAGGGGGGAACAACACACCATATATTTT. Amino acids: CASSARGEQHTIYF.

This clonotype was seen only a few times. The V call is TRBV6-2 or TRBV6-3, the J call TRBJ2-3; D gene unclear. The ends were cut back, 6 bases at V and 1 base at J, with 8 bases in the middle. The CDR3 is 13 amino acids. Germline CDR1 and CDR2: MNHEY and SVGEGT. The CDR3 DNA sequence: TGTGCCAGCAGCAATGACGGCACAGATACGCAGTATTTT. Its protein is CASSNDGTDTQYF.

The J gene is TRBJ2-5, the V gene TRBV11-2; D remains unclear. V was trimmed by 4 bases and J by 1 base, leaving 13 bases between them. There are 15 residues in the CDR3. Germline values: CDR1 SGHAT, CDR2 FQNNGV. The CDR3 DNA reads TGTGCCAGCAGCTCTGGAGAGGTACCCCAAGAGACCCAGTACTTC. This gives the protein CASSSGEVPQETQYF. Filled out from reference TRBV11-2 and TRBJ2-5, the complete variable domain reads EAGVAQSPRYKIIEKRQSVAFWCNPISGHATLYWYQQILGQGPKLLIQFQNNGVVDDSQLPKDRFSAERLKGVDSTLKIQPAKLEDSAVYLCASSSGEVPQETQYFGPGTRLLVL.